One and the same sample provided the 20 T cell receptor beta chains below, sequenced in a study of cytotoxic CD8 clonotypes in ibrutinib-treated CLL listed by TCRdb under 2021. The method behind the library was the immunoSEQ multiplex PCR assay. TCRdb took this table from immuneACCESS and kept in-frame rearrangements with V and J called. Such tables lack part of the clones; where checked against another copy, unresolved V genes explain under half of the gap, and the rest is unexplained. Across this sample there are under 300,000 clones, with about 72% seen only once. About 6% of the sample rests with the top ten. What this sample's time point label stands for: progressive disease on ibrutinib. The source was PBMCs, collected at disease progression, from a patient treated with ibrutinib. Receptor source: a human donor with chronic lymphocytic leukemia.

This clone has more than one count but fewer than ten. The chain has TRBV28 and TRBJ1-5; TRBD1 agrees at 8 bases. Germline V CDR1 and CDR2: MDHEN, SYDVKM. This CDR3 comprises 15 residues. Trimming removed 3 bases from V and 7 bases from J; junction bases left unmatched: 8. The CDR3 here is CASSFPGQGGQPQHF. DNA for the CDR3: TGTGCCAGCAGTTTCCCTGGACAGGGCGGGCAGCCCCAGCATTTT. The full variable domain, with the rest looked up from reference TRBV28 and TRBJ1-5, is DVKVTQSSRYLVKRTGEKVFLECVQDMDHENMFWYRQDPGLGLRLIYFSYDVKMKEKGDIPEGYSVSREKKERFSLILESASTNQTSMYLCASSFPGQGGQPQHFGDGTRLSIL.

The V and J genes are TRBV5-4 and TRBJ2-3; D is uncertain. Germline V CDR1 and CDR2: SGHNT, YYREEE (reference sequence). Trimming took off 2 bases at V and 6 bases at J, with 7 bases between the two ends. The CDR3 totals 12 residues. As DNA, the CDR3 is TGTGCCAGCAGCTTTTTTTCGGATACGCAGTATTTT. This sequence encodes CASSFFSDTQYF.

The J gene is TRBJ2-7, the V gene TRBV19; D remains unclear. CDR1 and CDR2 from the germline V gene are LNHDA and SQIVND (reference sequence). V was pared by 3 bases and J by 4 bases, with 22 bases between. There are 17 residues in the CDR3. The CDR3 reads CASSIRAPGFSNYEQYF. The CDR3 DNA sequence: TGTGCCAGTAGTATCCGGGCCCCCGGGTTCTCTAATTACGAGCAGTACTTC. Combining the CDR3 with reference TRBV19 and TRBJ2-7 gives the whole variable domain DGGITQSPKYLFRKEGQNVTLSCEQNLNHDAMYWYRQDPGQGLRLIYYSQIVNDFQKGDIAEGYSVSREKKESFPLTVTSAQKNPTAFYLCASSIRAPGFSNYEQYFGPGTRLTVT.

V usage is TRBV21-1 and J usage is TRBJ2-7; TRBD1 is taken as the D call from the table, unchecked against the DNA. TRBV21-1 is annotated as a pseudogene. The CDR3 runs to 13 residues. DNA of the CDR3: TGTGCCAGCAGCCTAATGACAGGGACAAAGCAGTACTTC. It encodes CASSLMTGTKQYF.

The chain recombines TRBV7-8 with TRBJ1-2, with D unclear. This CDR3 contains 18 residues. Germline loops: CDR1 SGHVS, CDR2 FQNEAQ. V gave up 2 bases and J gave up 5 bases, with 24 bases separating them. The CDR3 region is CASSLSRAARTKAYGYTF. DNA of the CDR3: TGTGCCAGCAGCTTATCTCGAGCCGCCCGGACGAAAGCTTATGGCTACACCTTC.

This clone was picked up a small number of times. The CDR3 reads CASSSRTSVHEQYF. For the CDR3, the DNA is TGTGCCAGCAGCTCCAGGACTAGCGTCCACGAGCAGTACTTC. The J gene is TRBJ2-7, the V gene TRBV7-2; TRBD2 matches at 9 bases. CDR1 SGHTA and CDR2 FQGNSA come from the germline V gene. The CDR3 runs 14 residues. The V gene end was trimmed by 4 bases and the J gene end by 5 bases; junction bases not matched to a gene: 6.

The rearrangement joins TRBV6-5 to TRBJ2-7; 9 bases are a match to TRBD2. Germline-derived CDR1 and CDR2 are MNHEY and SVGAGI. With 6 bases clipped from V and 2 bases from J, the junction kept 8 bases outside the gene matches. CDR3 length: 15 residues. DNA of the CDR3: TGTGCCAGCAGCAAGAGCGCGGGAGGGCCCTACGAGCAGTACTTC. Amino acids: CASSKSAGGPYEQYF.

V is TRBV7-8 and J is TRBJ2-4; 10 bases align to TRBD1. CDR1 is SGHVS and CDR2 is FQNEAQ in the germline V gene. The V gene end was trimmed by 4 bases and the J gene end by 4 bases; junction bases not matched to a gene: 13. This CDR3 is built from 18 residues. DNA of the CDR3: TGTGCCAGCAGCTCAACTCCGGGACAGGGGAGTGGGAAAAACATTCAGTACTTC. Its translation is CASSSTPGQGSGKNIQYF.

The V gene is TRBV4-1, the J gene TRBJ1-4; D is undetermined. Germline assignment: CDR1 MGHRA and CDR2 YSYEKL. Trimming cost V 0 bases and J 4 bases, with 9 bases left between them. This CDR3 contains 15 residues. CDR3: CASSQDRVLNEKLFF. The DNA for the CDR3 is TGCGCCAGCAGCCAAGATCGGGTACTTAATGAAAAACTGTTTTTT.

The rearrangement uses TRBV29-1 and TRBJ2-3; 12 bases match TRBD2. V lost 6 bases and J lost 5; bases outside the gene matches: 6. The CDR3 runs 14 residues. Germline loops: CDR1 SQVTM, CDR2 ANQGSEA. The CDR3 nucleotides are TGCAGCGTACTCGGACTAGCGGGAAGAGATACGCAGTATTTT. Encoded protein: CSVLGLAGRDTQYF.

CDR3 in amino acids: CASSLVSRGVNEKLFF. The CDR3 bases are TGTGCCAGCAGCTTAGTATCCCGAGGGGTTAATGAAAAACTGTTTTTT. V and J are TRBV7-6 and TRBJ1-4, with TRBD1 as a possible D gene (5 bases). This CDR3 is 16 amino acids long. V was trimmed by 1 base and J by 4 bases, leaving 13 bases between them. CDR1 and CDR2 from the germline V gene are SGHVS and FNYEAQ.

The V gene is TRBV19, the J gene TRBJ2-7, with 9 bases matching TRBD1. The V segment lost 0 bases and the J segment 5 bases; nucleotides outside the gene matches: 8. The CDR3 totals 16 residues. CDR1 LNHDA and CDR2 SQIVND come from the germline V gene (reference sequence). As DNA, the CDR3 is TGTGCCAGTAGTATAGATCCGACAGGGGGTCTCAACGAGCAGTACTTC. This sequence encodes CASSIDPTGGLNEQYF.

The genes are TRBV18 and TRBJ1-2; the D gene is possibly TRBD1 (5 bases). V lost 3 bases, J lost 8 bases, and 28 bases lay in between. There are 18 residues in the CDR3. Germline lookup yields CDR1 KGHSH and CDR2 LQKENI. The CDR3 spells CASSPLPTISGWVTGYTF. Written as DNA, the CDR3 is TGTGCCAGCTCACCTTTACCGACAATCTCAGGGTGGGTGACCGGCTACACCTTC.

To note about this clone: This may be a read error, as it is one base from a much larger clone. The CDR3 DNA is TGTGCCAGCAGCCGCCAAGAGACCCAGTACTTC. Protein product: CASSRQETQYF. This chain joins TRBV9 and TRBJ2-5; no clear D gene. The germline gives CDR1 SGDLS, CDR2 YYNGEE. Trimming took off 4 bases at V and 1 base at J, with 2 bases between the two ends. This CDR3 is 11 amino acids long.

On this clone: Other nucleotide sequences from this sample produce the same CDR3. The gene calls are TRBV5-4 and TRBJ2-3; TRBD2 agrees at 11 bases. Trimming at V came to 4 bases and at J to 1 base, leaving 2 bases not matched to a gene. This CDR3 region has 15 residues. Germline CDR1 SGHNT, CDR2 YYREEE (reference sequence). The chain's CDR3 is CASSLAGGGTDTQYF. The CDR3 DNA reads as TGTGCCAGCAGCCTAGCGGGGGGTGGCACAGATACGCAGTATTTT.

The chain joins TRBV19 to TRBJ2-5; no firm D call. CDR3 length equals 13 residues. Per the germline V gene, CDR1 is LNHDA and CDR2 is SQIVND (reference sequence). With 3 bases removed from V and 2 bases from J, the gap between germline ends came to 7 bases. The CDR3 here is CASSIPGQETQYF. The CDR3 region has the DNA TGTGCCAGTAGTATCCCCGGTCAAGAGACCCAGTACTTC. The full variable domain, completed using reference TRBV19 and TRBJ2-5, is DGGITQSPKYLFRKEGQNVTLSCEQNLNHDAMYWYRQDPGQGLRLIYYSQIVNDFQKGDIAEGYSVSREKKESFPLTVTSAQKNPTAFYLCASSIPGQETQYFGPGTRLLVL.

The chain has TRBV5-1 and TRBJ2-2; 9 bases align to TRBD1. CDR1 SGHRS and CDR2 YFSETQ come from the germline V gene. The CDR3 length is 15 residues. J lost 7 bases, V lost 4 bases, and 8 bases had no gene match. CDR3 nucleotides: TGCGCCAGCAGCCAACAGACAGGGGGTCACGGGGAGCTGTTTTTT. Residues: CASSQQTGGHGELFF.

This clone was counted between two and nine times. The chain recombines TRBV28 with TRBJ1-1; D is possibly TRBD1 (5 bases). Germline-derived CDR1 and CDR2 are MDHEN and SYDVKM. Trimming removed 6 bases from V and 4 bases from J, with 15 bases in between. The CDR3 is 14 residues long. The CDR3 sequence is CASRGSGTVTEAFF. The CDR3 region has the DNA TGTGCCAGCAGGGGATCCGGGACGGTCACTGAAGCTTTCTTT.

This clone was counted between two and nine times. The CDR3 region has the DNA TGTGCCAGCAGCTCGACGGACAGGCCACTAGCCAAAAACATTCAGTACTTC. Protein sequence: CASSSTDRPLAKNIQYF. This rearrangement joins TRBV7-9 to TRBJ2-4; 7 bases are a match to TRBD1. Germline CDR1 and CDR2: SEHNR and FQNEAQ (reference sequence). V was clipped by 4 bases and J by 0 bases; unmatched bases: 9. The CDR3 runs to 17 residues.

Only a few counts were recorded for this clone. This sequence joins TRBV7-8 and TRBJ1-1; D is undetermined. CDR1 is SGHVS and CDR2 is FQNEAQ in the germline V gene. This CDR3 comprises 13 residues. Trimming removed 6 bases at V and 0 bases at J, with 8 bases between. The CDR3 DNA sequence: TGTGCCAGCAGACAGCTCATGAACACTGAAGCTTTCTTT. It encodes CASRQLMNTEAFF.